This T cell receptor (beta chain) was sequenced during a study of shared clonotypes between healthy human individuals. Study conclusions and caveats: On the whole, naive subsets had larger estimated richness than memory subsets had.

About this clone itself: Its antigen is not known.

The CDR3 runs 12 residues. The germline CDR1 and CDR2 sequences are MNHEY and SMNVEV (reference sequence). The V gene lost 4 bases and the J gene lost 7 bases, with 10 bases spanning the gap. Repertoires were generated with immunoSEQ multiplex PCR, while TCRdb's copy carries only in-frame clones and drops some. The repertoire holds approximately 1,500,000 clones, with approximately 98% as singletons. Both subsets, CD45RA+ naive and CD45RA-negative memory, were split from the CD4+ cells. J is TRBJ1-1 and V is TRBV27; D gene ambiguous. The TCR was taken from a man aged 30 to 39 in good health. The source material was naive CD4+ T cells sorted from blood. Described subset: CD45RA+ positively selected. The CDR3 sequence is CASSSYGREAFF. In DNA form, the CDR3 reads TGTGCCAGCAGTTCATATGGACGTGAAGCTTTCTTT.